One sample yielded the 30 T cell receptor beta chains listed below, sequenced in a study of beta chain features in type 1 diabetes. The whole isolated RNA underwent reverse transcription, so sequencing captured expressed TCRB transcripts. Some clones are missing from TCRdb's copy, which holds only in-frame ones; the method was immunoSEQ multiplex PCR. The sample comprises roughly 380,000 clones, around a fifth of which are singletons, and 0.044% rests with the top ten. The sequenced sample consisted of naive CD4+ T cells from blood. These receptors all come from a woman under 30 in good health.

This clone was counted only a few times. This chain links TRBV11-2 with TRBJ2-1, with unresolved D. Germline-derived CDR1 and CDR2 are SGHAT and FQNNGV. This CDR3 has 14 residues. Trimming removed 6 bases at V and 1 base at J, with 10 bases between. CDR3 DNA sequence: TGTGCCAGCAGTCCGACATCTTCCTACAATGAGCAGTTCTTC. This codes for CASSPTSSYNEQFF.

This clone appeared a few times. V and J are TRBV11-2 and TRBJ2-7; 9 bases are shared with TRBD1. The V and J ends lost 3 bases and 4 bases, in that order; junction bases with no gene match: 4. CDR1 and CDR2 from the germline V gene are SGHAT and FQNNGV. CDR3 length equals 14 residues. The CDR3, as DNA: TGTGCCAGCAGCTTGGCACAGGGGGCGTACGAGCAGTACTTC. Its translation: CASSLAQGAYEQYF.

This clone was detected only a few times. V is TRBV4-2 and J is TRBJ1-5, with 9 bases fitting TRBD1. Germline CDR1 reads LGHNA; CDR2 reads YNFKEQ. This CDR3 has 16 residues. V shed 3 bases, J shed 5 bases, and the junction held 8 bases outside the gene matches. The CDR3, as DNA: TGTGCCAGCAGCCACGGACAGGGGACCTCCTATCAGCCCCAGCATTTT. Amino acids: CASSHGQGTSYQPQHF.

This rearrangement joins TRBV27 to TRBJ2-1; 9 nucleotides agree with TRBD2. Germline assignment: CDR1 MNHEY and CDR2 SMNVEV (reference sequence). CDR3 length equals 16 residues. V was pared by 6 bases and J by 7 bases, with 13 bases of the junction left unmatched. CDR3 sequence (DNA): TGTGCCAGCAGGACGGGGCGGGGCGGGGGGGGGAATGAGCAGTTCTTC. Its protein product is CASRTGRGGGGNEQFF.

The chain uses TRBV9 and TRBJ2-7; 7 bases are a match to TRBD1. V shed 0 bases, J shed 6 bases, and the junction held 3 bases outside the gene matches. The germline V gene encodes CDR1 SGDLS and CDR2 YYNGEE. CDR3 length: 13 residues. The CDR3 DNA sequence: TGTGCCAGCAGCGTAGCAACAGGGGTCGAGCAGTACTTC. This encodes CASSVATGVEQYF.

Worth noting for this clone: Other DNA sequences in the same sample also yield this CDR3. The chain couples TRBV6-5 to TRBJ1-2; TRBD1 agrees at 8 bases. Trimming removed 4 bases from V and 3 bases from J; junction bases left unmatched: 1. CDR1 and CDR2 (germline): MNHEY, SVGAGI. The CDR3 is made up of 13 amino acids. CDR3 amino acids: CASSSTGDYGYTF. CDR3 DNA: TGTGCCAGCAGTTCGACAGGGGACTATGGCTACACCTTC.

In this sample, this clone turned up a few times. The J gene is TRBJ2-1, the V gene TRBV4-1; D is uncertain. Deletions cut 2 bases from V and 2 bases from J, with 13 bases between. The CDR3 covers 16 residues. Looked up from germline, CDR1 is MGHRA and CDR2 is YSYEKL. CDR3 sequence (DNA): TGCGCCAGCAGCCAACTGACCCTAGTCGCCTACAATGAGCAGTTCTTC. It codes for CASSQLTLVAYNEQFF.

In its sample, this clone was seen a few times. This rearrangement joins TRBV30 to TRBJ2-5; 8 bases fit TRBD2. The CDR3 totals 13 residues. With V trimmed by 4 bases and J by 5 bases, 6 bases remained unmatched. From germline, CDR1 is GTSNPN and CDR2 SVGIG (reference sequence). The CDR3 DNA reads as TGTGCCTGGAACGGAGCGGGGGTTGAGACCCAGTACTTC. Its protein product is CAWNGAGVETQYF.

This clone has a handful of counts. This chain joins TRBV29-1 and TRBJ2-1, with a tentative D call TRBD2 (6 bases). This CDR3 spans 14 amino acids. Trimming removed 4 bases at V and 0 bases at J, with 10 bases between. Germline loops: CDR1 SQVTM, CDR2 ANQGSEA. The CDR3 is CSVGLGGSYNEQFF. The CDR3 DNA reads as TGCAGCGTTGGTCTCGGGGGCTCCTACAATGAGCAGTTCTTC.

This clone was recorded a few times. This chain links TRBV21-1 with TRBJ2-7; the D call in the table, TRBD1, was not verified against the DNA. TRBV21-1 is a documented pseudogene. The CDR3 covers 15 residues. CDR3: CASSSGQGFSYEQYF. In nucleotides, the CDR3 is TGTGCCAGCAGCTCGGGACAGGGGTTTTCCTACGAGCAGTACTTC.

The CDR3 sequence: CASSFWSGGGYTF. DNA for the CDR3: TGTGCCAGCAGCTTTTGGTCAGGGGGTGGCTACACCTTC. The chain links TRBV5-4 to TRBJ1-2; 7 nucleotides align to TRBD1. The CDR3 runs 13 residues. V was pared by 2 bases and J by 7 bases, with 5 bases of the junction left unmatched. The V gene's germline CDR1 is SGHNT and CDR2 YYREEE (reference sequence). Drawing the rest from reference TRBV5-4 and TRBJ1-2, the complete variable domain is ETGVTQSPTHLIKTRGQQVTLRCSSQSGHNTVSWYQQALGQGPQFIFQYYREEENGRGNFPPRFSGLQFPNYSSELNVNALELDDSALYLCASSFWSGGGYTFGSGTRLTVV.

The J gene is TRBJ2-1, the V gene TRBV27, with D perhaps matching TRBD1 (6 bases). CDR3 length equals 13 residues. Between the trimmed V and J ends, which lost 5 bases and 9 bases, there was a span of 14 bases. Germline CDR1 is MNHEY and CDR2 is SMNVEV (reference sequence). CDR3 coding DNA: TGTGCCAGCAGTAGAGGGGACATAACTGAGCAGTTCTTC. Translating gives CASSRGDITEQFF.

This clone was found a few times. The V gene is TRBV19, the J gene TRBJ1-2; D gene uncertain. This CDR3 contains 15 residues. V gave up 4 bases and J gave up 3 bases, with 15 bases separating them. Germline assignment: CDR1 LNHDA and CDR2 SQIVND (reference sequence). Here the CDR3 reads CASSTPSAGDYGYTF. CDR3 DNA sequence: TGTGCCAGTAGTACCCCTAGCGCCGGTGACTATGGCTACACCTTC.

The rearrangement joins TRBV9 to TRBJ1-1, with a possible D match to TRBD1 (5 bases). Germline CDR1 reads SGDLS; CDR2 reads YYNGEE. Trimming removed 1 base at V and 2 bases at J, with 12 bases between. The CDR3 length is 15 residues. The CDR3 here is CASSVSHQGNTEAFF. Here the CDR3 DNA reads TGTGCCAGCAGCGTATCCCACCAGGGAAACACTGAAGCTTTCTTT.

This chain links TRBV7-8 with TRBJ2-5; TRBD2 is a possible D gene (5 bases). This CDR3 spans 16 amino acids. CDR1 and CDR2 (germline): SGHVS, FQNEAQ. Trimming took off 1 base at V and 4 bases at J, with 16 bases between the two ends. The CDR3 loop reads CASSLGFRGTGETQYF. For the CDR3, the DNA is TGTGCCAGCAGCTTAGGATTCCGGGGTACCGGAGAGACCCAGTACTTC.

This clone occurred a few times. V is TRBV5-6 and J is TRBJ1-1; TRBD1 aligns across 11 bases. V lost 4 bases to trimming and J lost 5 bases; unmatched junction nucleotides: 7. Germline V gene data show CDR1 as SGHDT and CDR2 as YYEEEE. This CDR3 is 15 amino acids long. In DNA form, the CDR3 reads TGTGCCAGCAGCCACGGGACAGGGGGAGGTACTGAAGCTTTCTTT. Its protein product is CASSHGTGGGTEAFF.

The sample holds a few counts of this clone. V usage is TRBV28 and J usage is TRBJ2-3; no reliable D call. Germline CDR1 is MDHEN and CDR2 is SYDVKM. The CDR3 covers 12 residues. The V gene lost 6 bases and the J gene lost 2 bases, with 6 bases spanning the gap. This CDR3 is CASSLSTDTQYF. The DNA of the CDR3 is TGTGCCAGCAGCCTTTCCACAGATACGCAGTATTTT.

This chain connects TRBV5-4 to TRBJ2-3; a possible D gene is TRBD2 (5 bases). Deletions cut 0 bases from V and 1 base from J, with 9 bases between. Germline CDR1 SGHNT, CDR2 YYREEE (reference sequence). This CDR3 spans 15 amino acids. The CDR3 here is CASSLGTGRTDTQYF. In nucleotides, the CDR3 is TGTGCCAGCAGCTTGGGGACTGGCCGCACAGATACGCAGTATTTT.

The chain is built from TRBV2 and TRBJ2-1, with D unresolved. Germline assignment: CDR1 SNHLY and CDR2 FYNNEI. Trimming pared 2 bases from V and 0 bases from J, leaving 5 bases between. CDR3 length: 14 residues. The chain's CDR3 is CASSESSSYNEQFF. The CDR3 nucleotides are TGTGCCAGCAGTGAATCTAGCTCCTACAATGAGCAGTTCTTC.

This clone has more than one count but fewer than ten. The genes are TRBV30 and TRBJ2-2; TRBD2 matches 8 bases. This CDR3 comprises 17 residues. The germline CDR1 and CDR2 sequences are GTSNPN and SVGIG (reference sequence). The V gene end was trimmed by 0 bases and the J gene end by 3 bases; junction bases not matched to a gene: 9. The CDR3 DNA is TGTGCCTGGAGTGTACCATCCGGGGGGGTCGACACCGGGGAGCTGTTTTTT. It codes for CAWSVPSGGVDTGELFF.

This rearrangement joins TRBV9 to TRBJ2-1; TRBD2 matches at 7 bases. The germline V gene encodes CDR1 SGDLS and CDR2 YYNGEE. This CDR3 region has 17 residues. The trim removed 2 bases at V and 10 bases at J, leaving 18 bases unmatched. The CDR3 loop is CASSVRSGTTSLQEQFF. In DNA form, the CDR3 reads TGTGCCAGCAGCGTTCGATCCGGGACTACGTCCCTTCAGGAGCAGTTCTTC. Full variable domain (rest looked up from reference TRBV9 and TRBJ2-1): DSGVTQTPKHLITATGQRVTLRCSPRSGDLSVYWYQQSLDQGLQFLIQYYNGEERAKGNILERFSAQQFPDLHSELNLSSLELGDSALYFCASSVRSGTTSLQEQFFGPGTRLTVL.

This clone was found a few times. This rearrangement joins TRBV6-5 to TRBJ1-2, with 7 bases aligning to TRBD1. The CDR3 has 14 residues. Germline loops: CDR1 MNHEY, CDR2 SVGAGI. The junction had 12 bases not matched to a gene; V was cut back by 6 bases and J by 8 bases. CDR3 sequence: CASRSGQATGGYTF. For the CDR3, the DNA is TGTGCCAGCAGATCCGGACAGGCAACCGGAGGCTACACCTTC.

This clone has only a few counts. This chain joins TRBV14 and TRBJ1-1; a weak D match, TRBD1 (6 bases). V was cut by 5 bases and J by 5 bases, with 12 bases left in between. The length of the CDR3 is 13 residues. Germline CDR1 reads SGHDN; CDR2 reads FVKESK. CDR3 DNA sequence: TGTGCCAGCAGCATCCAGGGGATTACTGAAGCTTTCTTT. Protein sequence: CASSIQGITEAFF. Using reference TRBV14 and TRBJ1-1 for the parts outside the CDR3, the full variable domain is EAGVTQFPSHSVIEKGQTVTLRCDPISGHDNLYWYRRVMGKEIKFLLHFVKESKQDESGMPNNRFLAERTGGTYSTLKVQPAELEDSGVYFCASSIQGITEAFFGQGTRLTVV.

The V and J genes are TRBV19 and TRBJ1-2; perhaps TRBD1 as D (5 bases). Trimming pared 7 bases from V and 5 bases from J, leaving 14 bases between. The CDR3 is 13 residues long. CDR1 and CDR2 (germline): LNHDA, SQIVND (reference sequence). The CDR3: CASTRGGKYGYTF. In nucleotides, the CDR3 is TGTGCCAGTACAAGGGGCGGGAAGTATGGCTACACCTTC.

CDR3 DNA: TGTGCCACCAGCAGAGACAGGGCTTCCTACGAGCAGTACTTC. It is translated as CATSRDRASYEQYF. The chain uses TRBV15 and TRBJ2-7; tentatively, D is TRBD1 (5 bases). Germline-derived CDR1 and CDR2 are LNHNV and YYDKDF (reference sequence). The CDR3 spans 14 residues. V lost 0 bases and J lost 1, with 7 bases in between.

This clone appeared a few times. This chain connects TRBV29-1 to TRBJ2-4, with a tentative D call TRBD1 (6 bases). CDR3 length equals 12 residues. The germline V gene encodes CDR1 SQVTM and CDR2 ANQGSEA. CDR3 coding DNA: TGCGGAGCAGGGGAAGGCAAAAACATTCAGTACTTC. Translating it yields CGAGEGKNIQYF.

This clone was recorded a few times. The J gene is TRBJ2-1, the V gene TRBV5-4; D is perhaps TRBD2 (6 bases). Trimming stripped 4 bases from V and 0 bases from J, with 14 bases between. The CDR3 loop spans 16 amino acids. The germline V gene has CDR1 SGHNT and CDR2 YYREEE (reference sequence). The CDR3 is CASSASGTASYNEQFF. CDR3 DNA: TGTGCCAGCAGCGCCTCCGGGACTGCCTCCTACAATGAGCAGTTCTTC.

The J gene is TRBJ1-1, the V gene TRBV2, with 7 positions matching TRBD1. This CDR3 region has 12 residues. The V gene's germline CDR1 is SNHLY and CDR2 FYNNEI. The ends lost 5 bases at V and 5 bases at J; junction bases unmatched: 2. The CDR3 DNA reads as TGTGCCAGCAGTACCAGGGGGACTGAAGCTTTCTTT. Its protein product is CASSTRGTEAFF.

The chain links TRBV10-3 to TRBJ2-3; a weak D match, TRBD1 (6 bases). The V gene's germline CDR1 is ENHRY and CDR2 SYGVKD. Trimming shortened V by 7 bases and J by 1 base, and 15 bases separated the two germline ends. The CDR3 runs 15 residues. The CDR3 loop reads CAINKQGRGTDTQYF. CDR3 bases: TGTGCCATCAACAAACAGGGACGAGGCACAGATACGCAGTATTTT.

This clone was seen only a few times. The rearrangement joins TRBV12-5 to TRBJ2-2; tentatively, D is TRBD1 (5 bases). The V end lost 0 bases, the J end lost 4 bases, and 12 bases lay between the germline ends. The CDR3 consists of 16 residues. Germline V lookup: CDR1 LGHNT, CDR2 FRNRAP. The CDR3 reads CASGLVLGVSTGELFF. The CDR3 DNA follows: TGTGCTAGTGGTTTGGTCCTAGGGGTATCCACCGGGGAGCTGTTTTTT.